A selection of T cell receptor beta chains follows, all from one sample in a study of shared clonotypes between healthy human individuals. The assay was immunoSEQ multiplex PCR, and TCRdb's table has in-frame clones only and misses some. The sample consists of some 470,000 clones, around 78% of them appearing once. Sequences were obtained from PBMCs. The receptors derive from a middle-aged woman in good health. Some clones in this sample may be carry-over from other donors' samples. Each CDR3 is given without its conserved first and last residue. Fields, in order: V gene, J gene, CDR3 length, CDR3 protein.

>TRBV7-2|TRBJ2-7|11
ASSATGLYEQY
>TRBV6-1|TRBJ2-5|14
ASSEGLGQGTETQY
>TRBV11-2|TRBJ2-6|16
ASSLGVAGPSGANVLT
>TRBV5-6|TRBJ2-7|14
ASSLARPSGTYEQY
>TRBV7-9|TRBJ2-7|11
ASSLRGDGEQY
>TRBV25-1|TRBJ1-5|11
ASSEWGSQPQH
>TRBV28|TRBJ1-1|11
ASSVYRDSEAF
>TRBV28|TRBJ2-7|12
ASTPVGGRNEQY
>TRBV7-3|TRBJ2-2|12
ASSSMLGTGELF
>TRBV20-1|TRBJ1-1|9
SARRGGEAF
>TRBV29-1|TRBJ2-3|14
SVEGDPVASTDTQY
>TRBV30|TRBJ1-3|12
AWSGLTFGNTIY
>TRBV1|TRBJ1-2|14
TSSRLSVRKTYGYT
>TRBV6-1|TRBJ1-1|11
ASSASQGNEAF
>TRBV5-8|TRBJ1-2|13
ASSPVGRTNYGYT
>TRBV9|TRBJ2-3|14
ASSVAGGPRTDTQY
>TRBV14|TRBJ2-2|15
ASSQNGQEINTGELF
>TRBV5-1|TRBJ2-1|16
ASSPGGLRRELSDEQF
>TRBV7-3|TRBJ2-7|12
ASSPRDYFYEQY
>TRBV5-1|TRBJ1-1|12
ASNPPTANTEAF
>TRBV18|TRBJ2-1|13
ASSPVAGSYNEQF
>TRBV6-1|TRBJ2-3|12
ASSEAGSTDTQY
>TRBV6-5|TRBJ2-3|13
ASSSGLAGPDTQY
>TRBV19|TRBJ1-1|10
ASSILNTEAF
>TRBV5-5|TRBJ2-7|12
ASSLVAREDEQY
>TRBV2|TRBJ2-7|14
ASLRKTSGTTYEQY
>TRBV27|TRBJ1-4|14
ASSLSVERASEKLF
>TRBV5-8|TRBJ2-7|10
ASSWDRSEQY
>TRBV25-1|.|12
ASSASTGYYEQY
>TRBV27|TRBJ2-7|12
ASSLTGDSYEQY
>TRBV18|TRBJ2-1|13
ASSPGGNSYNEQF
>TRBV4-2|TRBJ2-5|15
ASSQGITGGSQETQY
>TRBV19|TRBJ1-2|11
ASSPTGSRGYT
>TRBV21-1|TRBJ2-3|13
ASSKGRTGSDTQY
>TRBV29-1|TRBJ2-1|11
SVGGVSYNEQF
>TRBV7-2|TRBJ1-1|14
ASSSTAGQALTEAF
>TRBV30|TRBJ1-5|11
AWSTTGNQPQH
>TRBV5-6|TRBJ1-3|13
ASSLGVPTGNTIY
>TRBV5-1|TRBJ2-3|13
ASSPASGTTDTQY
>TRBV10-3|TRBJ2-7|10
ACGGGIYEQY
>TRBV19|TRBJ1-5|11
ASSIEGGQPQH
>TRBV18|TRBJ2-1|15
ASSPPGLAGYYNEQF
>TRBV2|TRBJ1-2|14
ASSEVQGAFNYGYT
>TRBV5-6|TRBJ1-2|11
ASSPAGRDGYT
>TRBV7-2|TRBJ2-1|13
ASSRGLAGADEQF
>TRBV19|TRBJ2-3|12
ASSIGTGPDTQY
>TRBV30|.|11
AWNTGSYNEQF
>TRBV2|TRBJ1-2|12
ASRKYADNYGYT
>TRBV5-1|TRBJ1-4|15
ASSLGQDFATNEKLF
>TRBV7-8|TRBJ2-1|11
ASSLGQNNEQF
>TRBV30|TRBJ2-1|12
AWTDRYSYNEQF
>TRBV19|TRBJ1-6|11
ASSIPTGGTLH
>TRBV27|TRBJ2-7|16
ASSQVPGLAGEGYEQY
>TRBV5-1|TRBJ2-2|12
ASKLAGNTGELF
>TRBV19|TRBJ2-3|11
ASSIGQGDTQY
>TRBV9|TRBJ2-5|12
ASSVGVSQETQY
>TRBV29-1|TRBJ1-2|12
SVEGGPQDYGYT
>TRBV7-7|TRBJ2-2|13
ASSSTGADTGELF
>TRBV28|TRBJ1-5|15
ASSPLGLGDSNQPQH
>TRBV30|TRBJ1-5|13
AWSVRGNSNQPQH